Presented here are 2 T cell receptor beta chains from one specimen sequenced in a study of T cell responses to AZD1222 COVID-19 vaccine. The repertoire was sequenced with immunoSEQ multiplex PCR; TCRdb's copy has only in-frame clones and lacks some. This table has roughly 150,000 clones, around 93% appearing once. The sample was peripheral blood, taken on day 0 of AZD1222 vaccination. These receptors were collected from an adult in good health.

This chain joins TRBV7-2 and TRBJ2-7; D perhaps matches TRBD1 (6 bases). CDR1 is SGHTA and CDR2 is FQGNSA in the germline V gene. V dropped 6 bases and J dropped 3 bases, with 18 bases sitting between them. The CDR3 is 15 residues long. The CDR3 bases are TGTGCCAGCAGTTTCACAGGGTATGGAATCTACGAGCAGTACTTC. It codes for CASSFTGYGIYEQYF.

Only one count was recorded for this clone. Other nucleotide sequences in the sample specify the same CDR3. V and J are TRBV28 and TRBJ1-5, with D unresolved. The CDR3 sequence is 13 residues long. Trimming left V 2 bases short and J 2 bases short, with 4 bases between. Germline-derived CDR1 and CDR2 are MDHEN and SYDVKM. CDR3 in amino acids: CASSLVGNQPQHF. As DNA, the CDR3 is TGTGCCAGCAGTTTAGTGGGCAATCAGCCCCAGCATTTT.